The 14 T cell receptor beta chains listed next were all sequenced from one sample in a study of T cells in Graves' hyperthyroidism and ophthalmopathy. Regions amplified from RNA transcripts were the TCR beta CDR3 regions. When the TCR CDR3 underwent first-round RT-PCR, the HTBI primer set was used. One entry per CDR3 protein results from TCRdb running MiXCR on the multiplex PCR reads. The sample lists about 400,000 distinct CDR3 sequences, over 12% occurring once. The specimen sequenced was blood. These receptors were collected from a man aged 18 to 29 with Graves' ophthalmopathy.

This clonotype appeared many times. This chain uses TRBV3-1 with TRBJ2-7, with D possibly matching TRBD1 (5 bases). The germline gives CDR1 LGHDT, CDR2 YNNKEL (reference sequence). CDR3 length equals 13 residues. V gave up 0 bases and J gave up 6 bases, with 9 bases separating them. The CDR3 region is CASSQDRVGEQYF. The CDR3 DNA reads TGTGCCAGCAGCCAAGACAGGGTGGGCGAGCAGTACTTC.

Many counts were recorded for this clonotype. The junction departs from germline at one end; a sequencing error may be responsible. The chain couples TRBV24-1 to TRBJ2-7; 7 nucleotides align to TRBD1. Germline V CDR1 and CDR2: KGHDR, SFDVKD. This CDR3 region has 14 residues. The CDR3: CATGSRQGSHEQYF. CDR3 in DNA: TGTGCCACCGGGTCAAGACAGGGCTCCCACGAGCAGTACTTC.

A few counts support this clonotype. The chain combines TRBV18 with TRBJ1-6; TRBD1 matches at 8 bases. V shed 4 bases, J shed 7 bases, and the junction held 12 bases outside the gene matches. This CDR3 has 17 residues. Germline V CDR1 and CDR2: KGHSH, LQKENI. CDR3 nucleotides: TGTGCCAGCTCACTCTACCGGGACAGGACACAAAATTCACCCCTCCACTTT. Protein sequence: CASSLYRDRTQNSPLHF.

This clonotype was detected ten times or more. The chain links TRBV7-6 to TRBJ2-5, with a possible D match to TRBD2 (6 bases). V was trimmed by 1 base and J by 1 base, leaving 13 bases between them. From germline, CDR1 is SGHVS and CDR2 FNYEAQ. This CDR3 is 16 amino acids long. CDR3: CASSLETRVPQETQYF. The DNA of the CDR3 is TGTGCCAGCAGCTTAGAGACTAGGGTGCCCCAAGAGACCCAGTACTTC.

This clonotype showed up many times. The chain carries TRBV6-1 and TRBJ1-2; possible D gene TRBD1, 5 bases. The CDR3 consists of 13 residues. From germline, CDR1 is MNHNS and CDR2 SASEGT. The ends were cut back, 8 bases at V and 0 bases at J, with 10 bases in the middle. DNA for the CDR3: TGTGCCAGCTCACCGGGGGCTAACTATGGCTACACCTTC. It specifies CASSPGANYGYTF.

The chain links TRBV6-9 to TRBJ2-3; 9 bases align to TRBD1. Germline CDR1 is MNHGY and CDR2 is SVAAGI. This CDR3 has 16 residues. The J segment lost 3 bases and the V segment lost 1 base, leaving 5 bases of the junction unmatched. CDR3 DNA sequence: TGTGCCAGCAGTTATTACCCCGGACAGGGGACAGATACGCAGTATTTT. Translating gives CASSYYPGQGTDTQYF.

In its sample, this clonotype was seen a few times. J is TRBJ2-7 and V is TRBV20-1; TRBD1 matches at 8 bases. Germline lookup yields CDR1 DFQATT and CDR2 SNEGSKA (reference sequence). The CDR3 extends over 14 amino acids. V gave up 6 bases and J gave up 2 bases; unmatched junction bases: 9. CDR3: CSARRGQAPYEQYF. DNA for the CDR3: TGCAGTGCCAGGCGGGGACAGGCGCCCTACGAGCAGTACTTC.

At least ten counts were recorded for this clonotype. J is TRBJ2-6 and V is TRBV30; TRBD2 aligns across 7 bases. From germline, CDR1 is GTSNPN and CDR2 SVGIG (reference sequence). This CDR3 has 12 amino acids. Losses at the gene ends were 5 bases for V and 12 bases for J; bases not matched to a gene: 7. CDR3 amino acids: CAWAGGSGVLTF. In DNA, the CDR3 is TGTGCCTGGGCCGGGGGGAGCGGCGTCCTGACTTTC.

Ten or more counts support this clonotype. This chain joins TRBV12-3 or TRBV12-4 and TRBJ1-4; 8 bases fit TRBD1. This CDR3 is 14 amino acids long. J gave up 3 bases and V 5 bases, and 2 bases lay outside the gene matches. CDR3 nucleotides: TGTGCCAGCAGTCCAGGGGGCTCTAATGAAAAACTGTTTTTT. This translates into CASSPGGSNEKLFF.

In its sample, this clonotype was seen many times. In DNA, the CDR3 is TGTGCCAGCAGCTTACGGTCAGGGGTGGAGACCCAGTACTTC. It specifies CASSLRSGVETQYF. The V gene is TRBV7-9, the J gene TRBJ2-5; tentative D call: TRBD1 (6 bases). CDR1 and CDR2 (germline): SEHNR, FQNEAQ (reference sequence). The CDR3 spans 14 residues. The ends were cut back, 2 bases at V and 5 bases at J, with 12 bases in the middle.

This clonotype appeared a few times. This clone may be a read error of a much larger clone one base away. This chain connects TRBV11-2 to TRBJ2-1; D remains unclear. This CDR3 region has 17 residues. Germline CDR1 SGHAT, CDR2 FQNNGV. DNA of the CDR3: TGTGCCAGCAGCTTAGAAAGGCACCAGAGCTCCTACAATGAGCAGCTCTTC. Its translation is CASSLERHQSSYNEQLF. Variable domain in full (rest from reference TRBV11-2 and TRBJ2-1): EAGVAQSPRYKIIEKRQSVAFWCNPISGHATLYWYQQILGQGPKLLIQFQNNGVVDDSQLPKDRFSAERLKGVDSTLKIQPAKLEDSAVYLCASSLERHQSSYNEQLFGPGTRLTVL.

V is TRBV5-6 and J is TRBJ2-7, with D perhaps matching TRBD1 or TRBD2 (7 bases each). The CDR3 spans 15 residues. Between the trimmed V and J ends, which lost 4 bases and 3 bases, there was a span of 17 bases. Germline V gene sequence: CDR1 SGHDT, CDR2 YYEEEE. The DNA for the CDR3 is TGTGCCAGCAGCGAACCCAGGGGGGGTTTCTACGAGCAGTACTTC. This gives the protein CASSEPRGGFYEQYF.

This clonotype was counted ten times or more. The CDR3 DNA reads as TGTGCCAGCAGCTTAGCTGGGACAGGGGGTGGATCACCCCTCCACTTT. This encodes CASSLAGTGGGSPLHF. The chain uses TRBV7-6 and TRBJ1-6; 11 bases fit TRBD1. V was clipped by 0 bases and J by 10 bases; unmatched bases: 5. The CDR3 is 16 residues long. Per the germline V gene, CDR1 is SGHVS and CDR2 is FNYEAQ.

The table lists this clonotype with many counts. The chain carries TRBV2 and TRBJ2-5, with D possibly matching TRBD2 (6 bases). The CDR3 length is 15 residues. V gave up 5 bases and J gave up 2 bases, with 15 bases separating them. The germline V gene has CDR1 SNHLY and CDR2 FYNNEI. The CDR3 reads CASSNPGGIQETQYF. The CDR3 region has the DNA TGTGCCAGCAGTAACCCTGGGGGGATTCAAGAGACCCAGTACTTC.